These 23 T cell receptor beta chains came from one sample sequenced in a study of T cell repertoires in cytomegalovirus infection. Their antigens are not known. TCRdb passed the reads through MiXCR, listing each CDR3 protein once. The data contain some 220,000 distinct CDR3 sequences, roughly 34% of them singletons. Sequencing used CD8+ T cells from cultured PBMCs, obtained from culture after CMV antigen stimulation. Receptors originate from a human donor in good health (CMV status not recorded). Some clones in this sample may be carry-over from other donors' samples.

J is TRBJ2-5 and V is TRBV11-2; 9 bases are shared with TRBD2. V was clipped by 0 bases and J by 5 bases; unmatched bases: 13. Per the germline V gene, CDR1 is SGHAT and CDR2 is FQNNGV. The CDR3 length is 18 residues. The DNA of the CDR3 is TGTGCCAGCAGCTTAGATGGGACTAGCAGTTTCCCACAGGAGACCCAGTACTTC. It is translated as CASSLDGTSSFPQETQYF.

The J gene is TRBJ2-1, the V gene TRBV5-4; 7 nucleotides agree with TRBD2. The V gene's germline CDR1 is SGHNT and CDR2 YYREEE (reference sequence). V dropped 2 bases and J dropped 2; count of bases not matched to a gene: 4. This CDR3 is built from 15 residues. Here the CDR3 reads CASSFKRETYNEQFF. The CDR3 DNA follows: TGTGCCAGCAGCTTTAAGCGGGAAACCTACAATGAGCAGTTCTTC. The whole variable domain, filled in from reference TRBV5-4 and TRBJ2-1, reads ETGVTQSPTHLIKTRGQQVTLRCSSQSGHNTVSWYQQALGQGPQFIFQYYREEENGRGNFPPRFSGLQFPNYSSELNVNALELDDSALYLCASSFKRETYNEQFFGPGTRLTVL.

The chain combines TRBV11-2 with TRBJ2-5, with TRBD1 matching over 10 bases. Per the germline V gene, CDR1 is SGHAT and CDR2 is FQNNGV. This CDR3 spans 18 amino acids. V was clipped by 0 bases and J by 5 bases; unmatched bases: 12. The CDR3 DNA follows: TGTGCCAGCAGCTTAGATATAGAAGACAGGGGGCGCATGGAGACCCAGTACTTC. It yields the protein CASSLDIEDRGRMETQYF.

V is TRBV3-1 and J is TRBJ1-5; TRBD1 aligns across 7 bases. The CDR3 totals 19 residues. Germline V gene lookup returns CDR1 LGHDT and CDR2 YNNKEL (reference sequence). V shed 4 bases and J 3 bases; nucleotides not matched to a gene: 18. This CDR3 reads CASSRRPRVGTEANQPQHF. In DNA, the CDR3 is TGTGCCAGCAGCCGAAGACCGAGGGTTGGGACAGAAGCCAATCAGCCCCAGCATTTT.

This clonotype was counted at least ten times. The CDR3 sequence is CASSFSLRDFQETQYF. Here the CDR3 DNA reads TGTGCCAGCAGCTTTTCCTTGCGGGACTTCCAAGAGACCCAGTACTTC. This sequence joins TRBV7-2 and TRBJ2-5; maybe TRBD2 (6 bases). This CDR3 comprises 16 residues. V dropped 3 bases and J dropped 1 base, with 15 bases sitting between them. Germline V gene lookup returns CDR1 SGHTA and CDR2 FQGNSA.

This clonotype was seen a handful of times. The chain combines TRBV20-1 with TRBJ1-5, with D maybe TRBD1 (6 bases). The CDR3 runs 14 residues. V dropped 2 bases and J dropped 7 bases, with 15 bases sitting between them. Germline loops: CDR1 DFQATT, CDR2 SNEGSKA (reference sequence). In DNA, the CDR3 is TGCAGTGCTAGAAAAGGGCAGGGGCGACAGCCCCAGCATTTT. Encoded protein: CSARKGQGRQPQHF.

This clonotype came up a few times. The V and J genes are TRBV7-8 and TRBJ2-1; 15 bases are a match to TRBD2. The CDR3 is made up of 18 amino acids. Unmatched junction bases numbered 5, after V lost 5 bases and J lost 0 bases. Germline V gives CDR1 SGHVS, CDR2 FQNEAQ. The CDR3 DNA is TGTGCCAGCAGCCTTGGACTAGCGGGGGGGAGCTCCTACAATGAGCAGTTCTTC. Translation gives CASSLGLAGGSSYNEQFF.

This chain uses TRBV7-8 with TRBJ2-1; D perhaps matches TRBD2 (6 bases). V lost 2 bases and J lost 0, with 11 bases in between. This CDR3 region has 16 residues. CDR1 is SGHVS and CDR2 is FQNEAQ in the germline V gene. The DNA for the CDR3 is TGTGCCAGCAGCTTACGGGGGAAAAGCTCCTACAATGAGCAGTTCTTC. It translates to CASSLRGKSSYNEQFF.

In this sample, this clonotype turned up a few times. The chain couples TRBV7-9 to TRBJ1-4; D not certain. V lost 5 bases, J lost 4 bases, and 20 bases lay in between. This CDR3 contains 17 residues. Germline assignment: CDR1 SEHNR and CDR2 FQNEAQ (reference sequence). This CDR3 reads CASSARGVARVNEKLFF. Written as DNA, the CDR3 is TGTGCCAGCAGCGCTCGAGGAGTGGCTAGGGTTAATGAAAAACTGTTTTTT.

This clonotype showed up just once. This rearrangement joins TRBV11-2 to TRBJ2-7, with 10 nucleotides matching TRBD2. Germline trimming cut 3 bases from V and 5 bases from J; bases unmatched to any gene: 4. Germline V lookup: CDR1 SGHAT, CDR2 FQNNGV. This CDR3 is built from 14 residues. The chain's CDR3 is CASSLSGRADEQYF. In nucleotides, the CDR3 is TGTGCCAGCAGCTTGAGCGGGAGGGCCGACGAGCAGTACTTC.

The table lists this clonotype with a count of one. V gene TRBV6-1 combines with J gene TRBJ2-1; D perhaps matches TRBD1 (5 bases). CDR1 is MNHNS and CDR2 is SASEGT in the germline V gene. V gave up 7 bases and J gave up 6 bases, with 10 bases separating them. There are 12 residues in the CDR3. Here the CDR3 reads CASTITGNEQFF. In DNA form, the CDR3 reads TGTGCCAGCACGATAACAGGCAATGAGCAGTTCTTC.

This clonotype has more than one count but fewer than ten. The chain has TRBV7-2 and TRBJ2-1; 10 positions agree with TRBD1. Germline V lookup: CDR1 SGHTA, CDR2 FQGNSA. This CDR3 contains 16 residues. Trimming at V came to 5 bases and at J to 8 bases, leaving 12 bases not matched to a gene. CDR3 DNA: TGTGCCAGCAGCAACCGGGACAGGGGTTTCTCGGATGAGCAGTTCTTC. Translation: CASSNRDRGFSDEQFF.

This clonotype was detected ten times or more. The chain employs TRBV27 and TRBJ2-2; D is unclear. V was cut by 6 bases and J by 4 bases, with 9 bases left in between. CDR1 and CDR2 from the germline V gene are MNHEY and SMNVEV (reference sequence). The CDR3 totals 13 residues. CDR3 nucleotides: TGTGCCAGCAGCCTTCGAGGCACCGGGGAGCTGTTTTTT. As protein: CASSLRGTGELFF.

CDR3: CASSLGGRPYEQYF. In DNA, the CDR3 is TGTGCCAGCAGTTTAGGGGGTAGACCCTACGAGCAGTACTTC. The chain links TRBV28 to TRBJ2-7, with D perhaps assigned TRBD1 or TRBD2 (5 bases each). Trimming took 2 bases from V and 2 from J, leaving 10 bases between them. The germline gives CDR1 MDHEN, CDR2 SYDVKM. The CDR3 runs to 14 residues.

The table lists this clonotype with a few counts. The chain carries TRBV10-3 and TRBJ2-7, with 7 bases identical to TRBD2. The CDR3 is made up of 14 amino acids. Germline assignment: CDR1 ENHRY and CDR2 SYGVKD. The ends lost 2 bases at V and 4 bases at J; junction bases unmatched: 5. CDR3 coding DNA: TGTGCCATCAGTGAGGGGGAGGGGATTTACGAGCAGTACTTC. It is translated as CAISEGEGIYEQYF.

This chain uses TRBV7-2 with TRBJ2-7; D is unresolved. This CDR3 has 13 amino acids. The germline V gene encodes CDR1 SGHTA and CDR2 FQGNSA. V lost 6 bases and J 3 bases, leaving 12 bases between the germline ends. The CDR3 bases are TGTGCCAGCAGTTACCTAGGTGTCTACGAGCAGTACTTC. This gives the protein CASSYLGVYEQYF.

This rearrangement joins TRBV28 to TRBJ1-2, with 7 bases fitting TRBD1. Germline trimming cut 6 bases from V and 4 bases from J; bases unmatched to any gene: 14. Germline-derived CDR1 and CDR2 are MDHEN and SYDVKM. This CDR3 has 16 residues. This chain's CDR3 is CASRVWLTGTGYGYTF. The CDR3 coding sequence is TGTGCCAGCAGAGTTTGGCTGACAGGGACCGGCTATGGCTACACCTTC.

The genes are TRBV27 and TRBJ2-5; TRBD2 agrees at 9 bases. CDR1 and CDR2 from the germline V gene are MNHEY and SMNVEV (reference sequence). Losses at the gene ends were 4 bases for V and 3 bases for J; bases not matched to a gene: 9. This CDR3 has 16 amino acids. The CDR3 loop is CASSSFPPSGEETQYF. DNA of the CDR3: TGTGCCAGCAGTTCCTTTCCTCCTAGCGGGGAAGAGACCCAGTACTTC.

This clonotype was detected a few times. J is TRBJ1-2 and V is TRBV6-5; D not certain. Germline-derived CDR1 and CDR2 are MNHEY and SVGAGI. Trimming shortened V by 0 bases and J by 6 bases, and 14 bases separated the two germline ends. This CDR3 region has 15 residues. CDR3 in amino acids: CASSYSQSRGHGYTF. The CDR3 DNA sequence: TGTGCCAGCAGTTACTCCCAGTCGCGAGGGCATGGCTACACCTTC.

This chain joins TRBV6-2 or TRBV6-3 and TRBJ1-1, with D unclear. The germline gives CDR1 MNHEY, CDR2 SVGEGT. This CDR3 region has 12 residues. V was cut by 5 bases and J by 7 bases, with 11 bases left in between. The CDR3 sequence is CASSPRKSEAFF. CDR3 in DNA: TGTGCCAGCAGTCCCCGGAAGAGTGAAGCTTTCTTT.

Only a few counts were recorded for this clonotype. In DNA, the CDR3 is TGTGCCAGCACCTTTGGGGGGAATCAGCCCCAGCATTTT. Its protein is CASTFGGNQPQHF. V and J are TRBV5-5 and TRBJ1-5, with TRBD1 as a possible D gene (5 bases). CDR3 size: 13 residues. V lost 6 bases, J lost 4 bases, and 11 bases lay in between. Germline-derived CDR1 and CDR2 are SGHKS and YYEKEE (reference sequence).

This rearrangement joins TRBV11-1 to TRBJ2-1; 8 bases are a match to TRBD1. V was pared by 5 bases and J by 8 bases, with 8 bases of the junction left unmatched. The length of the CDR3 is 14 residues. Germline V gene lookup returns CDR1 SGHAT and CDR2 FQDESV (reference sequence). The CDR3 sequence is CASSPSDRAHEQFF. CDR3 nucleotides: TGTGCCAGCAGCCCGTCGGACAGGGCCCATGAGCAGTTCTTC.

This clonotype appeared a few times. The chain is built from TRBV12-3 or TRBV12-4 and TRBJ2-1; D unresolved. The CDR3 runs 16 residues. V lost 2 bases and J lost 0, with 11 bases in between. The CDR3 sequence: CASSLSQAYSYNEQFF. The CDR3 coding sequence is TGTGCCAGCAGTTTATCCCAGGCCTACTCCTACAATGAGCAGTTCTTC.